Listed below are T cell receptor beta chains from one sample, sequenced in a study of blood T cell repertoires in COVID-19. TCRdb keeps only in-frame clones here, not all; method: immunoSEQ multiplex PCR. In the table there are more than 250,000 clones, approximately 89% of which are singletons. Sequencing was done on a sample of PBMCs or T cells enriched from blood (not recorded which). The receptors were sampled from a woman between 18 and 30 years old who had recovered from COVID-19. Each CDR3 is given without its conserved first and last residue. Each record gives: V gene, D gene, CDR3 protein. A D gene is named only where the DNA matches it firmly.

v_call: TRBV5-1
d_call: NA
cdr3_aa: ASSMTLIGTDTQY

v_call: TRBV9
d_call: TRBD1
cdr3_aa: ASTPGTGGLNYGYT

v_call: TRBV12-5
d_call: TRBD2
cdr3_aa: ASAPSLAGGLHNEQF

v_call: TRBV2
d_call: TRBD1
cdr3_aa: ASTETGGLETQY

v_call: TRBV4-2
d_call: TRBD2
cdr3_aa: ASSQDPRLAGGGANEQF

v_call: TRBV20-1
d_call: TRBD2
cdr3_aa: SASKLAGGYNEQF

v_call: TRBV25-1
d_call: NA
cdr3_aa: ASSEYSGYNTGELF

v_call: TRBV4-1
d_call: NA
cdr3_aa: ASSQGTVMNTEAF

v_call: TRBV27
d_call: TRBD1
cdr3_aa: ASSGRDRRGYT

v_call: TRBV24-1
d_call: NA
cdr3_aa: ATSGIRTDSNYGYT

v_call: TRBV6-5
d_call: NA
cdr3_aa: ASSYGGPSGNTIY

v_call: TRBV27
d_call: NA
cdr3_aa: ASSPKSHRVPYGYT

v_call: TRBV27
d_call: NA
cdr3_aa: ASSFGGEEQY

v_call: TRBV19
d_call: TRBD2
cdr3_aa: ASNSFSLAGANEQF

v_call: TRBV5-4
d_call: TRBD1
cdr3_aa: ASSRTGFIPNTGELF

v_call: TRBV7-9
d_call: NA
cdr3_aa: ASSAPGINTGELF

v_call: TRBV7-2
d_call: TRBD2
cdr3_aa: ASSLKAWAGDSEQF

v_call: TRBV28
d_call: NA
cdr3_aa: ASSLPSSYNEQF

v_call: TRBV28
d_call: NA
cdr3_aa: ASSPARGVGGEKLF

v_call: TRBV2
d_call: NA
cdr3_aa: ASSLTGSPLH

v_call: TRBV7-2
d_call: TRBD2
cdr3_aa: ASSPGGLAGGLHNEQF

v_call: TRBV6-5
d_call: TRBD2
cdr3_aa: ASGLAEFYEQY

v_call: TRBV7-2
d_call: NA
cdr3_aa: AGARASTDTQY

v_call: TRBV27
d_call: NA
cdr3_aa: ASSPSSYEQY

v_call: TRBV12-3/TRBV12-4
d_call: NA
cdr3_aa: ASSFEGREKLF

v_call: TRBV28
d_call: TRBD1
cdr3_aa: ASSSYWVLAGGVGTEAF

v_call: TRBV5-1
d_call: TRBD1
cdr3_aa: ASSSGTGRNTEAF

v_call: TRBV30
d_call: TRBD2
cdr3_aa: AWSARGLAGPYNEQF

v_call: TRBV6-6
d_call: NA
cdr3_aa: ASSYSSLSEAF

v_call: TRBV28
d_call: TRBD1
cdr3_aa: ASNSPDRENTEAF

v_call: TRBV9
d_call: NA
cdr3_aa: ASSALQGTNTEAF

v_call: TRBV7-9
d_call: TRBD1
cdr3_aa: ASSHKTTGVGRTEAF

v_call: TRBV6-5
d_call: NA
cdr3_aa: ASSYSLGQGNYGYT

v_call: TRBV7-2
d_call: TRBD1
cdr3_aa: ASSLVRAGGGYGYT

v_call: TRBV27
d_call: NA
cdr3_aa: ASTGSGELF

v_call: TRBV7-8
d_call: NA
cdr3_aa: ASTREVGGGQETQY

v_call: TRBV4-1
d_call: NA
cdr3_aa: ASSPFSPPGQGSTYEQY

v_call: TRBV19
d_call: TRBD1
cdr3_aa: ASSPGTGVSPLH

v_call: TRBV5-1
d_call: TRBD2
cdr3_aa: ASSLLAGGPFWTDTQY

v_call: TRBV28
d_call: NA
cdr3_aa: ASSLFDRGPGANVLT

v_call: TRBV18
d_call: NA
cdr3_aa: ASSPAGGRGDTEAF

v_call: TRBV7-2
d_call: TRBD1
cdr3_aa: ASSLPGTGNNSPLH

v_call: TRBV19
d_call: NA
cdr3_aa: ASSSGGAGNTEAF

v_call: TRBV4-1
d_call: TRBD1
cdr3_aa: ASSQMGQGGEETQY

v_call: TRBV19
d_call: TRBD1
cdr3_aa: ATLPTGVHGYT

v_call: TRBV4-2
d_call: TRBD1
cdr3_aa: ASSPGQGRNEQF

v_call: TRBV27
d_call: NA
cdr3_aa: ASRPTGNRLYEQF

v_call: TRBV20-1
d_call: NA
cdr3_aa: SASYSRGGVSPAF

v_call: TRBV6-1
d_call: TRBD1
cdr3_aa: ASSDRDRVYEQY

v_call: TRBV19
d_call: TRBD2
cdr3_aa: ASNTLAGGLDEQF

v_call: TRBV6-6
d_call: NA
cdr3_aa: ASIRDRTDTQY

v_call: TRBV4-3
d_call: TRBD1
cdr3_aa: ASSQENRGYGYT

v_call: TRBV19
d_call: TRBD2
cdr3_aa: ASSPEREGHEQY